This T cell receptor beta chain was identified in a study of T cells in localized non-small cell lung cancer. Repertoires were generated with immunoSEQ multiplex PCR, while TCRdb's copy carries only in-frame clones and drops some. The table shows under 50,000 clones, with approximately 80% occurring only once. About this clone itself: Its antigen is still unknown.

The CDR3 spans 12 residues. The junction had 4 bases not matched to a gene; V was cut back by 6 bases and J by 8 bases. Regarding the study as a whole: Researchers found a median roughly 50 of the top 100 tumor clones in adjacent lung. Uninvolved nearby lung showed the greatest T cell clonality, exceeding that found in tumor. A raised T cell density in blood coincided with lengthier overall survival.

This sequence originates from a man aged 40 to 70 with stage III lung adenocarcinoma. This specimen consisted of peripheral blood mononuclear cells, obtained before any cancer treatment. The rearrangement joins TRBV23-1 to TRBJ2-1; 7 bases agree with TRBD1. TRBV23-1 is filed as an ORF, its function uncertain. CDR3: CASRDRVDEQFF. As DNA, the CDR3 is TGCGCCAGCAGAGACAGGGTTGATGAGCAGTTCTTC.